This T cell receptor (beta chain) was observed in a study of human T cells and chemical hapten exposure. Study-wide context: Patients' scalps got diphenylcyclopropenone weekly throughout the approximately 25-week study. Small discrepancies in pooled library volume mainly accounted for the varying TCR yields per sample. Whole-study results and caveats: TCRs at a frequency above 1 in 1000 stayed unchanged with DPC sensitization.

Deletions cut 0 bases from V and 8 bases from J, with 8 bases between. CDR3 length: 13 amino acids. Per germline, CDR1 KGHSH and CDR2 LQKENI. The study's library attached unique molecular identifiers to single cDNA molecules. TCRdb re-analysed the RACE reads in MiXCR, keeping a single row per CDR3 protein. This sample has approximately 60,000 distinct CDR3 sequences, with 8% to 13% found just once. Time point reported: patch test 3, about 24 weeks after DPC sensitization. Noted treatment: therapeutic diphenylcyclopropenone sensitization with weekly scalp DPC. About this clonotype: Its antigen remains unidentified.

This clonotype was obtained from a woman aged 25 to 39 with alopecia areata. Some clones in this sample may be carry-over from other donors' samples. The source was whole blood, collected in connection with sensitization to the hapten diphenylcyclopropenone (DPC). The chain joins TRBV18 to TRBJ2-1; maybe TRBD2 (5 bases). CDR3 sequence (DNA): TGTGCCAGCTCACCACCAACTAGGCATGAGCAGTTCTTC. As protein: CASSPPTRHEQFF. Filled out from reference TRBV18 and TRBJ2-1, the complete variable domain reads NAGVMQNPRHLVRRRGQEARLRCSPMKGHSHVYWYRQLPEEGLKFMVYLQKENIIDESGMPKERFSAEFPKEGPSILRIQQVVRGDSAAYFCASSPPTRHEQFFGPGTRLTVL.